This T cell receptor (beta chain) was identified in a study of blood T cell repertoires in COVID-19. As for the study in general: In each case, the material was cDNA or gDNA derived from T cells, B-cell-depleted T cells, or PBMCs.

Authors' methods: Amplification with reference gene primers provided the estimates of nucleated cell counts. Here immunoSEQ multiplex PCR was the method, and the copy in TCRdb shows in-frame clones only, minus some. For V, J and clone size, that table is used; D and trimming come from the DNA. The sample contains roughly 200,000 clones, almost 90% of which appear only once. This CDR3 contains 14 residues. CDR1 and CDR2 from the germline V gene are SGHDT and YYEEEE. The trim removed 1 base at V and 6 bases at J, leaving 7 bases unmatched. The sample consisted of peripheral blood. V usage is TRBV5-6 and J usage is TRBJ2-7, with TRBD2 matching over 7 bases. This TCR was recovered from a man between 18 and 29 years old with active or convalescent COVID-19. The CDR3 nucleotides are TGTGCCAGCAGCTTGCGGGCAGGCGGGGGCGAGCAGTACTTC. It is translated as CASSLRAGGGEQYF.